Listed here are 20 T cell receptor beta chains from one sample, sequenced in a study of shared clonotypes between healthy human individuals. Assay: immunoSEQ multiplex PCR; the TCRdb copy retains only in-frame clones and omits some. The sample contains 2 million to 2.5 million clones, approximately 96% of which appear only once. The sample consisted of naive CD4+ T cells sorted from blood. Indicated subset: CD45RA+ positively selected. The origin of the receptors is a man aged 18 to 35 in good health.

This clone has just a few counts. The V and J genes are TRBV20-1 and TRBJ1-2; D ambiguous. The CDR3 has 10 amino acids. Deletions cut 3 bases from V and 7 bases from J, with 6 bases between. Germline V lookup: CDR1 DFQATT, CDR2 SNEGSKA (reference sequence). The CDR3 sequence: CSARIGGYTF. The CDR3 coding sequence is TGCAGTGCTAGGATTGGTGGCTACACCTTC.

Remarks on this clone: Distinct nucleotide sequences in the sample also encode this CDR3. The CDR3 DNA is TGTGCCAGCAGCCTGGGCGGGAACAAAAACATTCAGTACTTC. Translated: CASSLGGNKNIQYF. This chain joins TRBV5-4 and TRBJ2-4, with TRBD2 as a possible D gene (6 bases). The V and J ends lost 4 bases and 3 bases respectively, with 11 bases between them. Germline V CDR1 and CDR2: SGHNT, YYREEE (reference sequence). CDR3 size: 14 residues.

J is TRBJ2-1 and V is TRBV14, with D unresolved. The CDR3 length is 17 residues. The germline V gene has CDR1 SGHDN and CDR2 FVKESK. Trimming left V 4 bases short and J 0 bases short, with 16 bases between. The CDR3 loop reads CASSLLTAVSSYNEQFF. The CDR3 DNA reads as TGTGCCAGCAGCCTCCTAACGGCAGTGAGCTCCTACAATGAGCAGTTCTTC.

The chain recombines TRBV4-1 with TRBJ1-4; TRBD1 might be the D (6 bases). Germline assignment: CDR1 MGHRA and CDR2 YSYEKL. The CDR3 covers 18 residues. Trimming left V 3 bases short and J 2 bases short, with 19 bases between. CDR3 protein: CASSHWLVEGGTNEKLFF. In DNA, the CDR3 is TGCGCCAGCAGCCATTGGTTGGTGGAAGGGGGGACTAATGAAAAACTGTTTTTT.

This clone has a single count. At the DNA level, this CDR3 is encoded by other sequences in the same sample as well. V is TRBV28 and J is TRBJ1-5; no firm D call. Trimming shortened V by 2 bases and J by 6 bases, and 5 bases separated the two germline ends. The CDR3 is 12 residues long. Germline V gene sequence: CDR1 MDHEN, CDR2 SYDVKM. CDR3 nucleotide sequence: TGTGCCAGCAGTTTACGATCTCAGCCCCAGCATTTT. Protein product: CASSLRSQPQHF.

The rearrangement joins TRBV7-9 to TRBJ2-7, with D perhaps TRBD2 (7 bases). CDR3 length equals 16 residues. The V and J ends lost 1 base and 5 bases respectively, with 18 bases between them. The germline gives CDR1 SEHNR, CDR2 FQNEAQ (reference sequence). As DNA, the CDR3 is TGTGCCAGCAGCTTAGGGGAGGGGCAGGGGAGGAACGAGCAGTACTTC. It encodes CASSLGEGQGRNEQYF.

This clone was seen a single time. The chain has TRBV2 and TRBJ1-2, with 10 bases identical to TRBD1. Germline assignment: CDR1 SNHLY and CDR2 FYNNEI. This CDR3 is 17 amino acids long. The V and J ends lost 3 bases and 5 bases, in that order; junction bases with no gene match: 12. CDR3 nucleotide sequence: TGTGCCAGCAGTGACGGGACAGGGGCCCTGGGATATTATGGCTACACCTTC. This sequence encodes CASSDGTGALGYYGYTF.

This chain links TRBV29-1 with TRBJ1-1, with a weak D call TRBD1 (5 bases). CDR1 is SQVTM and CDR2 is ANQGSEA in the germline V gene. This CDR3 is 14 amino acids long. V lost 5 bases and J lost 0, with 13 bases in between. The CDR3 here is CSVQGEMVNTEAFF. The CDR3 nucleotides read TGCAGCGTTCAAGGGGAGATGGTGAACACTGAAGCTTTCTTT. Full variable domain (rest looked up from reference TRBV29-1 and TRBJ1-1): SAVISQKPSRDICQRGTSLTIQCQVDSQVTMMFWYRQQPGQSLTLIATANQGSEATYESGFVIDKFPISRPNLTFSTLTVSNMSPEDSSIYLCSVQGEMVNTEAFFGQGTRLTVV.

This clone appeared once. This chain links TRBV5-1 with TRBJ2-7; D is undetermined. Trimming left V 3 bases short and J 6 bases short, with 10 bases between. Germline-derived CDR1 and CDR2 are SGHRS and YFSETQ. This CDR3 comprises 12 residues. The CDR3 is CASSSGTAEQYF. DNA for the CDR3: TGCGCCAGCAGCTCCGGCACGGCCGAGCAGTACTTC.

V is TRBV6-1 and J is TRBJ2-7, with D possibly matching TRBD1 (6 bases). The germline gives CDR1 MNHNS, CDR2 SASEGT. The CDR3 has 14 residues. Trimming stripped 8 bases from V and 4 bases from J, with 18 bases between. Here the CDR3 DNA reads TGTGCCAGCCTAGAACCGGGACACCAGTACGAGCAGTACTTC. The encoded protein is CASLEPGHQYEQYF.

The chain combines TRBV5-1 with TRBJ1-2, with TRBD1 identical over 7 bases. This CDR3 spans 15 amino acids. The J segment lost 6 bases and the V segment lost 0 bases, leaving 8 bases of the junction unmatched. The germline gives CDR1 SGHRS, CDR2 YFSETQ. CDR3 loop: CASSLERTGPDGYTF. The CDR3 coding sequence is TGCGCCAGCAGCTTGGAACGGACAGGCCCCGATGGCTACACCTTC.

The chain recombines TRBV9 with TRBJ1-1; weak D call: TRBD1 (5 bases). The CDR3 has 14 residues. V lost 3 bases to trimming and J lost 0 bases, with 9 bases between them. Per the germline V gene, CDR1 is SGDLS and CDR2 is YYNGEE. The CDR3 loop is CASSAGTLNTEAFF. The CDR3 DNA follows: TGTGCCAGCAGCGCAGGGACCTTGAACACTGAAGCTTTCTTT.

V and J are TRBV11-3 and TRBJ2-3; the D is unclear. The CDR3 runs 15 residues. The germline CDR1 and CDR2 sequences are SGHNT and YENEEA. The V and J ends lost 1 base and 0 bases respectively, with 8 bases between them. CDR3 coding DNA: TGTGCCAGCAGCTTAGTCGAGGTTAGCACAGATACGCAGTATTTT. Its protein product is CASSLVEVSTDTQYF.

The chain links TRBV6-5 to TRBJ1-2; 7 bases line up with TRBD1. The CDR3 is 15 amino acids. V shed 2 bases, J shed 5 bases, and the junction held 8 bases outside the gene matches. CDR1 and CDR2 (germline): MNHEY, SVGAGI. CDR3 amino acids: CASSYVSRGGYGYTF. The CDR3 DNA follows: TGTGCCAGCAGTTACGTCAGCAGGGGGGGGTATGGCTACACCTTC.

A remark on this clone: The sample has other DNA sequences that encode this CDR3 too. The chain couples TRBV9 to TRBJ2-2; D call uncertain. Germline loops: CDR1 SGDLS, CDR2 YYNGEE. This CDR3 has 14 amino acids. The V gene lost 0 bases and the J gene lost 3 bases, with 6 bases spanning the gap. The CDR3 loop reads CASSVDGYTGELFF. The CDR3 region has the DNA TGTGCCAGCAGCGTAGATGGCTACACCGGGGAGCTGTTTTTT.

Worth noting for this clone: This specimen includes other DNA sequences encoding the same CDR3. In DNA form, the CDR3 reads TGTGCCAGCAGCTTGGGGGGGGCAGGCCAGCCCCAGCATTTT. This sequence encodes CASSLGGAGQPQHF. V is TRBV5-4 and J is TRBJ1-5, with a weak D call TRBD1 (6 bases). CDR3 length: 14 residues. Germline lookup yields CDR1 SGHNT and CDR2 YYREEE (reference sequence). V lost 0 bases and J lost 7, with 11 bases in between.

This chain uses TRBV30 with TRBJ1-1; TRBD1 is a possible D gene (6 bases). The CDR3 has 13 amino acids. CDR1 GTSNPN and CDR2 SVGIG come from the germline V gene (reference sequence). V lost 3 bases to trimming and J lost 3 bases, with 11 bases between them. CDR3 coding DNA: TGTGCCTGGAGCGGGGGCACGGACACTGAAGCTTTCTTT. It specifies CAWSGGTDTEAFF.

The V gene is TRBV5-4, the J gene TRBJ2-7; a possible D gene is TRBD2 (6 bases). This CDR3 is 16 amino acids long. The V and J ends lost 7 bases and 4 bases respectively, with 24 bases between them. Germline loops: CDR1 SGHNT, CDR2 YYREEE (reference sequence). DNA of the CDR3: TGTGCCAGCGTAGGGAAAAAGGAGGGGCCCTGGTACGAGCAGTACTTC. This encodes CASVGKKEGPWYEQYF.

The chain uses TRBV5-1 and TRBJ2-7, with D possibly TRBD2 on 6 matching bases. V gave up 2 bases and J gave up 2 bases, with 14 bases separating them. Germline V gene sequence: CDR1 SGHRS, CDR2 YFSETQ. There are 15 residues in the CDR3. The CDR3: CASSFGGTDPYEQYF. CDR3 in DNA: TGCGCCAGCAGCTTTGGCGGGACGGACCCCTACGAGCAGTACTTC.

This clone is a singleton in its sample. V gene TRBV7-2 combines with J gene TRBJ2-4, with D maybe TRBD2 (5 bases). There are 15 residues in the CDR3. Germline V gene lookup returns CDR1 SGHTA and CDR2 FQGNSA. V shed 4 bases and J shed 3 bases, with 13 bases lying between them. This chain's CDR3 is CASSSRTLGKNIQYF. Written as DNA, the CDR3 is TGTGCCAGCAGCTCCCGGACTCTCGGCAAAAACATTCAGTACTTC. The full variable domain, rest sourced from reference TRBV7-2 and TRBJ2-4, is GAGVSQSPSNKVTEKGKDVELRCDPISGHTALYWYRQSLGQGLEFLIYFQGNSAPDKSGLPSDRFSAERTGGSVSTLTIQRTQQEDSAVYLCASSSRTLGKNIQYFGAGTRLSVL.